The entry that follows covers one TCR beta chain sequence. The antigen is undetermined. The sample comes from a study of shared clonotypes between healthy human individuals. Study outcomes and limitations: A reduction in generation probabilities was seen for non-shared clonotypes relative to those shared by all four donors. The study generally estimated greater richness for naive than memory subsets.

Genomic DNA per cell subset filled all wells of several immunoSEQ plates. The assay was immunoSEQ multiplex PCR, and TCRdb's table has in-frame clones only and misses some. The sample yields some 2,000,000 clones, around 95% seen once. Germline CDR1 MNHEY, CDR2 SMNVEV (reference sequence). V was trimmed by 6 bases and J by 5 bases, leaving 20 bases between them. The CDR3 is 15 amino acids. The sample consisted of naive CD4+ T cells sorted from blood. The subset: CD45RA+ positively selected. The chain is built from TRBV27 and TRBJ2-7; the D is unclear. This clonotype was sampled from a man younger than 30 in good health. The CDR3 DNA sequence: TGTGCCAGCAGACCCGAAAGCTTTGCCTATGACGAGCAGTACTTC. Encoded protein: CASRPESFAYDEQYF.